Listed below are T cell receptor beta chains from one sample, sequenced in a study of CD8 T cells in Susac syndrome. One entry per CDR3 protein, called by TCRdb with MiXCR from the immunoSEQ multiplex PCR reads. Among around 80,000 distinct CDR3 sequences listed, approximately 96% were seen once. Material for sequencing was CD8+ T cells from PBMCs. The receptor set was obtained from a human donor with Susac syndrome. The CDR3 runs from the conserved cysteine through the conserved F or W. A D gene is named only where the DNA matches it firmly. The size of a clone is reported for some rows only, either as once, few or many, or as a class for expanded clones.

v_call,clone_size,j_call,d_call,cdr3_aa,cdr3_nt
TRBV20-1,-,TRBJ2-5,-,CSAQTEEETQYF,TGCAGTGCTCAGACGGAGGAAGAGACCCAGTACTTC
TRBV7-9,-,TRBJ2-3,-,CASSSPGSGTDTQYF,TGTGCCAGCAGCTCTCCCGGGTCAGGCACAGATACGCAGTATTTT
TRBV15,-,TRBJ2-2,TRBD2,CATSQGLAGGGTGELFF,TGTGCCACCAGCCAGGGACTAGCGGGGGGGGGCACCGGGGAGCTGTTTTTT
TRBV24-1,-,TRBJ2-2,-,CATSDFLGRFF,TGTGCCACCAGTGATTTTCTTGGACGGTTTTTT
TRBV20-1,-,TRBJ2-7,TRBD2,CSARDAEGLAGSYEQYF,TGCAGTGCTAGAGATGCCGAGGGACTAGCGGGCTCCTACGAGCAGTACTTC
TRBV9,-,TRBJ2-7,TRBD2,CASSTSGTSGYEQYF,TGTGCCAGCAGCACCTCCGGGACTAGCGGTTACGAGCAGTACTTC
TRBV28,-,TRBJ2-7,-,CASSFGYEQYF,TGTGCCAGCAGTTTCGGTTACGAGCAGTACTTC
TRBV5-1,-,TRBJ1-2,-,CASSLAFTGSGYGYTF,TGCGCCAGCAGCTTGGCCTTCACAGGCTCGGGTTATGGCTACACCTTC
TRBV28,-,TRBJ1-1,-,CASSLPGFMNTEAFF,TGTGCCAGCAGTTTACCAGGATTTATGAACACTGAAGCTTTCTTT
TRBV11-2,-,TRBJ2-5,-,CASSLAPDQETQYF,TGTGCCAGCAGCTTAGCCCCGGACCAAGAGACCCAGTACTTC
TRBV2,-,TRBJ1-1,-,CASSRDGSVNTEAFF,TGTGCCAGCAGCAGGGACGGAAGTGTGAACACTGAAGCTTTCTTT
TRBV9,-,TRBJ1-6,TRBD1,CASSVEGTGYNSPLHF,TGTGCCAGCAGCGTAGAAGGGACAGGCTATAATTCACCCCTCCACTTT
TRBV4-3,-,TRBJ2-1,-,CASSQDAGEQFF,TGCGCCAGCAGCCAAGATGCGGGAGAGCAGTTCTTC
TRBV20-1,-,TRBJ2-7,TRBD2,CSARGAGGPGEQYF,TGCAGTGCTAGGGGAGCGGGAGGGCCTGGTGAGCAGTACTTC
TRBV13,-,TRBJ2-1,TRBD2,CASSLGLADNEQFF,TGTGCCAGCAGCCTTGGACTAGCGGACAATGAGCAGTTCTTC
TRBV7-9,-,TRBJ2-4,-,CASKGSKNIQYF,TGTGCCAGCAAGGGGTCCAAAAACATTCAGTACTTC
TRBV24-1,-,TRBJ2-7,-,CATSDQTVTAYEQYF,TGTGCCACCAGTGACCAGACAGTAACCGCCTACGAGCAGTACTTC
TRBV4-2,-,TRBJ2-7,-,CASSQGVFEQYF,TGTGCCAGCAGCCAAGGGGTTTTTGAGCAGTACTTC
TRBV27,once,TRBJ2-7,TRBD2,CASSLWAGVSYEQYF,TGTGCCAGCAGTCTGTGGGCGGGGGTCTCCTACGAGCAGTACTTC
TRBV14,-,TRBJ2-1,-,CASSPSHNEQFF,TGTGCCAGCAGCCCCAGCCACAATGAGCAGTTCTTC
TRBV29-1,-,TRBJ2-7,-,CSVEAGGGRSYEQYF,TGCAGCGTTGAGGCGGGCGGGGGCAGGTCCTACGAGCAGTACTTC
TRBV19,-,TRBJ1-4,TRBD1,CASSPGTATNEKLFF,TGTGCCAGTAGTCCCGGGACAGCAACTAATGAAAAACTGTTTTTT
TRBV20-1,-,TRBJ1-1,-,CSAFGSEGGVNTEAFF,TGCAGTGCTTTCGGGTCGGAAGGTGGGGTGAACACTGAAGCTTTCTTT
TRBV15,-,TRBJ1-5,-,CATSSRQVSDNQPQHF,TGTGCCACCAGCTCCCGACAGGTTAGCGACAATCAGCCCCAGCATTTT
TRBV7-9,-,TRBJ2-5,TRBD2,CASSLSGGAQETQYF,TGTGCCAGCAGCTTAAGCGGGGGTGCGCAGGAGACCCAGTACTTC
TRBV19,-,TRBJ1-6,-,CATGVVATVSGSPLHF,TGTGCCACCGGTGTTGTGGCTACGGTCTCTGGTTCACCCCTCCACTTT
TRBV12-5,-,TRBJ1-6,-,CARVRPGRYNSPLHF,TGCGCCAGGGTTAGGCCGGGACGGTATAATTCACCCCTCCACTTT
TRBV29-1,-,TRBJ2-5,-,CSVGPVAHETQYF,TGCAGCGTAGGACCCGTGGCGCATGAGACCCAGTACTTC
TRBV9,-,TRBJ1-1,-,CASSAPDGGSDTEAFF,TGTGCCAGCAGCGCCCCAGATGGGGGGTCGGACACTGAAGCTTTCTTT
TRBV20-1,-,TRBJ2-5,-,CSARHGAQETQYF,TGCAGTGCTAGGCACGGGGCGCAAGAGACCCAGTACTTC
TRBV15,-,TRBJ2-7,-,CATRLTTSYEQYF,TGTGCCACCAGACTTACTACCTCCTACGAGCAGTACTTC
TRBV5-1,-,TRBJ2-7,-,CASTPPGTAPYEQYF,TGCGCCAGCACCCCCCCGGGGACGGCCCCCTACGAGCAGTACTTC
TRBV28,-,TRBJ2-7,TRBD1,CASSWDREGEQYF,TGTGCCAGCAGTTGGGACAGGGAGGGCGAGCAGTACTTC
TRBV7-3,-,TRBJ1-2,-,CASSLTVERGASYGYTF,TGTGCCAGCAGCTTAACGGTTGAACGCGGGGCTTCCTATGGCTACACCTTC
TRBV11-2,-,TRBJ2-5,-,CASSLGTRTPSSEETQYF,TGTGCCAGCAGCTTAGGGACGAGGACTCCCTCAAGCGAAGAGACCCAGTACTTC
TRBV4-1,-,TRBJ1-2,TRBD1,CASSQEAGGHYGYTF,TGCGCCAGCAGCCAAGAGGCAGGGGGCCACTATGGCTACACCTTC
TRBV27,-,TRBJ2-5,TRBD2,CASSMGLVGETQYF,TGTGCCAGCAGTATGGGACTAGTGGGGGAGACCCAGTACTTC
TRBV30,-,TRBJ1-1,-,CAWSGIQGDTEAFF,TGTGCCTGGAGTGGCATACAGGGAGACACTGAAGCTTTCTTT
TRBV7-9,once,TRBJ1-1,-,CASRGNGRSNTEAFF,TGTGCCAGCAGGGGGAACGGACGGTCTAACACTGAAGCTTTCTTT
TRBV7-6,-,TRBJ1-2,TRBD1,CASRGQNYGYTF,TGTGCCAGCCGGGGACAGAACTATGGCTACACCTTC
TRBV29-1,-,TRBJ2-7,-,CSVEGLGEQYF,TGCAGCGTTGAAGGTCTAGGCGAGCAGTACTTC
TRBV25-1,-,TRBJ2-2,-,CASSGSWELFF,TGTGCCAGCAGTGGGAGCTGGGAGCTGTTTTTT
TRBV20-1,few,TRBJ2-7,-,CSARDAGTYEQYF,TGCAGTGCTAGAGATGCGGGAACCTACGAGCAGTACTTC
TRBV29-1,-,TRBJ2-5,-,CSALIGQEETQYF,TGCAGCGCCCTCATAGGGCAGGAAGAGACCCAGTACTTC
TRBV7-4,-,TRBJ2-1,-,CASSLTNGGKNEQFF,TGTGCCAGCAGCTTAACAAATGGAGGGAAGAATGAGCAGTTCTTC
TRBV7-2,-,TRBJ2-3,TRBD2,CASSLSLAGGLTDTQYF,TGTGCCAGCAGCTTAAGCCTAGCGGGAGGGCTGACAGATACGCAGTATTTT
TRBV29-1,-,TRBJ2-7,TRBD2,CSVPGTSGSVYEQYF,TGCAGCGTTCCAGGGACTAGCGGGAGCGTATACGAGCAGTACTTC
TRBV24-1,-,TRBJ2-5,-,CATSDLSRGETQYF,TGTGCCACCAGTGATTTGAGTAGGGGAGAGACCCAGTACTTC
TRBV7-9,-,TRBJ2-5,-,CASSSPRDMSTRETQYF,TGTGCCAGCAGCTCCCCCCGGGACATGAGCACGAGGGAGACCCAGTACTTC
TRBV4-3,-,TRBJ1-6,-,CASSQDRGRDSPLHF,TGCGCCAGCAGCCAAGATAGGGGCAGGGACTCACCCCTCCACTTT
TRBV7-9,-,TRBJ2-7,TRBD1,CASSPQGTGEQYF,TGTGCCAGCAGCCCACAGGGGACGGGGGAGCAGTACTTC
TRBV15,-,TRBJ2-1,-,CATSPRDDPPEFF,TGTGCCACCAGCCCGCGAGATGACCCCCCCGAGTTCTTC
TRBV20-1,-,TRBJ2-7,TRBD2,CSARDGRVAGALSYEQYF,TGCAGTGCTAGAGACGGACGCGTAGCGGGAGCCCTCTCCTACGAGCAGTACTTC
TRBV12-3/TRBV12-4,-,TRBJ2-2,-,CASGFSGTGELFF,TGTGCCAGTGGATTTAGCGGCACCGGGGAGCTGTTTTTT
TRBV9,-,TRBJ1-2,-,CASSVEGFRTEDRGGGYTF,TGTGCCAGCAGCGTAGAGGGGTTCCGGACGGAGGACCGGGGCGGTGGCTACACCTTC